This TCR beta chain came from a study of blood T cell repertoires in COVID-19. About the study: In each case, the material was cDNA or gDNA derived from T cells, B-cell-depleted T cells, or PBMCs.

The method was immunoSEQ multiplex PCR; TCRdb's version includes in-frame clones alone and lacks a portion of them. The data contain 200,000 to 300,000 clones, about 88% of them seen just once; the ten biggest clones take up over 5%. Germline-derived CDR1 and CDR2 are MNHEY and SVGAGI. Between the trimmed V and J ends, which lost 0 bases and 8 bases, there was a span of 10 bases. This CDR3 contains 13 residues. Sequenced material: peripheral blood. The J gene is TRBJ1-1, the V gene TRBV6-5, with D unresolved. This TCR was recovered from an older woman with COVID-19, enrolled during active disease. In nucleotides, the CDR3 is TGTGCCAGCAGTTACTCGTGGACGGGGGAAGCTTTCTTT. This translates into CASSYSWTGEAFF.